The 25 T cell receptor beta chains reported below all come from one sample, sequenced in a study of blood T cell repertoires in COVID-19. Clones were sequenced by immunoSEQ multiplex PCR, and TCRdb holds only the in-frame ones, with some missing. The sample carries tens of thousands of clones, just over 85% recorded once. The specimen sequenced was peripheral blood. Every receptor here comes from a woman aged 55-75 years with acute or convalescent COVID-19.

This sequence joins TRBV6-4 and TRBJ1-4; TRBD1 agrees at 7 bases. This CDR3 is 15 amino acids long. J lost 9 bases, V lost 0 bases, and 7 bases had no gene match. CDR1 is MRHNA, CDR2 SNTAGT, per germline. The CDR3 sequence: CASSDSFKGAKKLFF. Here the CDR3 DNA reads TGTGCCAGCAGTGACTCCTTTAAGGGGGCAAAAAAACTGTTTTTT.

In DNA form, the CDR3 reads TGCAGTGCTAGACAGGACTATGGCTACACCTTC. Translation: CSARQDYGYTF. The chain combines TRBV20-1 with TRBJ1-2, with D uncertain. The V gene's germline CDR1 is DFQATT and CDR2 SNEGSKA (reference sequence). V lost 2 bases to trimming and J lost 3 bases, with 4 bases between them. This CDR3 comprises 11 residues.

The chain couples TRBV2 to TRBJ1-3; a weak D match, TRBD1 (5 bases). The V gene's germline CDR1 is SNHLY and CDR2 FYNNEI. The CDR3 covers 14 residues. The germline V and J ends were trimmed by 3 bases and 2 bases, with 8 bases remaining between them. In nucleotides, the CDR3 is TGTGCCAGCAGTGAGCAGGGAACTGGAAACACCATATATTTT. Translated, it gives CASSEQGTGNTIYF.

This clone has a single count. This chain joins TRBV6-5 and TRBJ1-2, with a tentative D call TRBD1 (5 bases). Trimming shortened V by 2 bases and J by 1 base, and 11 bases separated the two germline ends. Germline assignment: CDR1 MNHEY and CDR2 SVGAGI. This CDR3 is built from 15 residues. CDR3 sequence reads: CASSYGGGLNYGYTF. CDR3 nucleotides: TGTGCCAGCAGTTACGGGGGGGGTCTTAACTATGGCTACACCTTC.

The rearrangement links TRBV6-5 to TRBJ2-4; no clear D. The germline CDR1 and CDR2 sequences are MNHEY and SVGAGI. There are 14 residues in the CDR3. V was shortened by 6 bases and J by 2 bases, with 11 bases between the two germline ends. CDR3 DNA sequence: TGTGCCAGCAGCGCCCTGGGCTCCAAAAACATTCAGTACTTC. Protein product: CASSALGSKNIQYF.

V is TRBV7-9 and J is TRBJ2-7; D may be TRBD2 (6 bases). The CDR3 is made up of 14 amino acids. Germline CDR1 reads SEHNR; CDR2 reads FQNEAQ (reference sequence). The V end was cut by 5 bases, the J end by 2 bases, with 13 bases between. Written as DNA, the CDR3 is TGTGCCAGCAGCCCCTTGGCGGGGCCCTACGAGCAGTACTTC. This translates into CASSPLAGPYEQYF. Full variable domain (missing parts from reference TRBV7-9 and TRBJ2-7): DTGVSQNPRHKITKRGQNVTFRCDPISEHNRLYWYRQTLGQGPEFLTYFQNEAQLEKSRLLSDRFSAERPKGSFSTLEIQRTEQGDSAMYLCASSPLAGPYEQYFGPGTRLTVT.

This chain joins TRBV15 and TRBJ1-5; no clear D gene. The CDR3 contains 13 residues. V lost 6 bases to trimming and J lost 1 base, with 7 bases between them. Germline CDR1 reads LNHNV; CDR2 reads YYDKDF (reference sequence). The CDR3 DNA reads TGTGCCACCAGTCCTTTCAGCAATCAGCCCCAGCATTTT. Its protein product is CATSPFSNQPQHF.

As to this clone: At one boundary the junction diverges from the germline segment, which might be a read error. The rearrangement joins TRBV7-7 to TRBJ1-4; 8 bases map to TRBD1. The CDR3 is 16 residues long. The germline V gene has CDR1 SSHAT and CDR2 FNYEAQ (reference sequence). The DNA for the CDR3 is TGTGCTAGCAGCCCCGGACAGGGCACAACTAATGAAAAACTGTTTTTT. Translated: CASSPGQGTTNEKLFF.

In DNA, the CDR3 is TGTGCCAGCAGTCGAAGCGGGGAGGCGGAGACCCAGTACTTC. Amino acids: CASSRSGEAETQYF. The chain recombines TRBV2 with TRBJ2-5; 7 bases match TRBD2. The CDR3 extends over 14 amino acids. J lost 5 bases, V lost 5 bases, and 8 bases had no gene match. Germline CDR1 is SNHLY and CDR2 is FYNNEI. The entire variable domain, with the rest obtained from reference TRBV2 and TRBJ2-5, is as follows: EPEVTQTPSHQVTQMGQEVILRCVPISNHLYFYWYRQILGQKVEFLVSFYNNEISEKSEIFDDQFSVERPDGSNFTLKIRSTKLEDSAMYFCASSRSGEAETQYFGPGTRLLVL.

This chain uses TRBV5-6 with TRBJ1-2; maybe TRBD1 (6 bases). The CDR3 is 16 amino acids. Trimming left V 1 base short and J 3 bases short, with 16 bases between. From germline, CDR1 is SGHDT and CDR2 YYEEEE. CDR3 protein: CASSLPGPRGHYGYTF. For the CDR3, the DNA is TGTGCCAGCAGCTTGCCTGGGCCCAGGGGACACTATGGCTACACCTTC.

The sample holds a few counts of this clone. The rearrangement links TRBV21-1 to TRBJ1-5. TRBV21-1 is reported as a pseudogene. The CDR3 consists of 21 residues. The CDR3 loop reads CASSTRTGGGTLSSLNQPQHF. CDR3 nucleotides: TGTGCCAGCAGCACACGTACGGGGGGAGGGACACTTTCTTCATTAAATCAGCCCCAGCATTTT.

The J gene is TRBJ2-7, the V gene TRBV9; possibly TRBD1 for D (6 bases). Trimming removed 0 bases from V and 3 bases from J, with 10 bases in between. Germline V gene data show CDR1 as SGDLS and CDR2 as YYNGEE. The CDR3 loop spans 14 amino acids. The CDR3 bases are TGTGCCAGCAGCGTAGGGGCAGGGGTCTACGAGCAGTACTTC. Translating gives CASSVGAGVYEQYF.

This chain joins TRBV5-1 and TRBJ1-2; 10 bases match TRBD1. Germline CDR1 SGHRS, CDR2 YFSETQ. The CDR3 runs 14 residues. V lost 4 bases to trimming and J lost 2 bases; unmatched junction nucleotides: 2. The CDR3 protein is CASSRDRGNYGYTF. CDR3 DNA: TGCGCCAGCAGCCGGGACAGGGGAAACTATGGCTACACCTTC.

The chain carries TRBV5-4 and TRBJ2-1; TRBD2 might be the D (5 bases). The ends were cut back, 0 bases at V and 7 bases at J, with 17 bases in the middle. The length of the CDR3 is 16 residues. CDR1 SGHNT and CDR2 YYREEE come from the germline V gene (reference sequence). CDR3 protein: CASSLGGVTVGNEQFF. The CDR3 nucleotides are TGTGCCAGCAGCTTGGGGGGAGTCACGGTGGGAAATGAGCAGTTCTTC.

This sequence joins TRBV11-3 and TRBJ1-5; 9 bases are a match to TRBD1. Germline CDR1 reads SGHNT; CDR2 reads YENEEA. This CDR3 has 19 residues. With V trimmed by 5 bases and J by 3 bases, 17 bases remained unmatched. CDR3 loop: CASSQKGGQGRGNNQPQHF. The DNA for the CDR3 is TGTGCCAGCAGCCAGAAGGGGGGACAGGGTAGAGGGAACAATCAGCCCCAGCATTTT.

CDR3 DNA: TGTGCCAGCTCACCAGGGCAGGGAGGGAGGCTCACTGAAGCTTTCTTT. It is translated as CASSPGQGGRLTEAFF. This sequence joins TRBV18 and TRBJ1-1, with D perhaps TRBD1 (5 bases). CDR1 KGHSH and CDR2 LQKENI come from the germline V gene. V was cut by 2 bases and J by 4 bases, with 17 bases left in between. CDR3 size: 16 residues.

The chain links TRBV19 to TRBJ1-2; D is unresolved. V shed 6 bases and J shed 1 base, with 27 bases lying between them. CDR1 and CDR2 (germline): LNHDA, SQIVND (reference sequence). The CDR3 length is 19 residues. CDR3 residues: CASSQKSFSVANHNYGYTF. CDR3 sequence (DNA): TGTGCCAGTAGCCAAAAAAGTTTTTCCGTTGCGAACCATAACTATGGCTACACCTTC.

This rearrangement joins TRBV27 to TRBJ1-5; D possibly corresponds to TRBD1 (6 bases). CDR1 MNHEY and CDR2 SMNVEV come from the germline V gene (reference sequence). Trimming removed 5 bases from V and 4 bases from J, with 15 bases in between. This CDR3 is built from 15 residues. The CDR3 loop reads CASSQGTARNQPQHF. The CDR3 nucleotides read TGTGCCAGCAGTCAGGGGACGGCCAGAAATCAGCCCCAGCATTTT.

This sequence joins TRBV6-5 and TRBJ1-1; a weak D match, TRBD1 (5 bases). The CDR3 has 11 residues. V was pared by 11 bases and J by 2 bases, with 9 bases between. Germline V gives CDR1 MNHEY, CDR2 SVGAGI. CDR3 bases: TGTGCCTCCGGGGGAAACACTGAAGCTTTCTTT. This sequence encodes CASGGNTEAFF.

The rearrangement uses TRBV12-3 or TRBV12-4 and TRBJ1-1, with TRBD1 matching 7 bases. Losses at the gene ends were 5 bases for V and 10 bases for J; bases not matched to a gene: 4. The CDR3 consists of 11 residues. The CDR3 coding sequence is TGTGCCAGCAGTATAGGGACAGCAGCTTTCTTT. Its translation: CASSIGTAAFF.

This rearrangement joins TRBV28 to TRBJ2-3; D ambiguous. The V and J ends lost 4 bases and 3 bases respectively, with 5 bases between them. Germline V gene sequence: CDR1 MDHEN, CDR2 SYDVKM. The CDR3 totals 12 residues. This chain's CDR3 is CASSSRTDTQYF. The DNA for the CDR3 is TGTGCCAGCAGTTCCAGGACAGATACGCAGTATTTT.

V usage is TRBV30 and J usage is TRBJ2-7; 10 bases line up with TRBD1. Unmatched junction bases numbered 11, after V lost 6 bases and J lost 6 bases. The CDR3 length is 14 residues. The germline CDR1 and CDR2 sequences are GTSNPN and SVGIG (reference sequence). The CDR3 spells CACRRDRGVIEQYF. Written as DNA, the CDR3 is TGTGCCTGTCGCCGGGACAGGGGCGTCATCGAGCAGTACTTC.

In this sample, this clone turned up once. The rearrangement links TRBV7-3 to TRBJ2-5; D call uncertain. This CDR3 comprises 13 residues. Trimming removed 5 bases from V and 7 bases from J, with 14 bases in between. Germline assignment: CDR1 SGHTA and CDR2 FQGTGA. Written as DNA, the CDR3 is TGTGCCAGCAGCCCTGCCCCCCGCGGGACCCAGTACTTC. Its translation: CASSPAPRGTQYF.

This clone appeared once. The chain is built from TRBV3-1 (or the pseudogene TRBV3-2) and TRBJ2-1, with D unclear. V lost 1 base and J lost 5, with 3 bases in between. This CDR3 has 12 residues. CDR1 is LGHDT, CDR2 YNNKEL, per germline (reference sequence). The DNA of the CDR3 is TGTGCCAGCAGCCAAGTTAACAATGAGCAGTTCTTC. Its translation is CASSQVNNEQFF.

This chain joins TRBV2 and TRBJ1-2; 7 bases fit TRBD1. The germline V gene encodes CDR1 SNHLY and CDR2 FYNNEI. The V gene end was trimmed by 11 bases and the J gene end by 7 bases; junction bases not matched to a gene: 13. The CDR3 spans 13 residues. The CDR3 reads CAAPGGGLGGYTF. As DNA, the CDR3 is TGTGCCGCACCGGGAGGGGGCTTAGGTGGCTACACCTTC. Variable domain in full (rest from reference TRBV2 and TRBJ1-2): EPEVTQTPSHQVTQMGQEVILRCVPISNHLYFYWYRQILGQKVEFLVSFYNNEISEKSEIFDDQFSVERPDGSNFTLKIRSTKLEDSAMYFCAAPGGGLGGYTFGSGTRLTVV.